These 17 T cell receptor beta chains share one sample of origin, sequenced in a study of PD-1 blockade in classical Hodgkin lymphoma (dated by TCRdb to 2020 to 2022). The protocol used for the library was the immunoSEQ multiplex PCR assay. TCRdb carries this immuneACCESS record with in-frame sequences only. Its versions omit some clonotypes, under half of them owing to an unresolved V gene in the studies checked, with the rest unexplained. The sample includes about 93,000 clones, with around four fifths observed a single time. The ten largest clones capture about 9.4% of the sample. The label giving this sample's time point can be read as: cycle 4 day 1 (C4D1), after 6 weeks of nivolumab. Relapse after autologous stem cell transplantation had occurred in all trial patients, and cohorts A, B and C were distinguished by prior brentuximab vedotin exposure. The sequences come from peripheral blood mononuclear cells (PBMCs), collected before the fourth cycle of nivolumab. The source of these receptors is a human donor with classical Hodgkin lymphoma.

The rearrangement joins TRBV28 to TRBJ2-5; the D gene is possibly TRBD2 (5 bases). Trimming took off 3 bases at V and 5 bases at J, with 10 bases between the two ends. This CDR3 comprises 13 residues. Germline V CDR1 and CDR2: MDHEN, SYDVKM. CDR3 DNA: TGTGCCAGCAGTTTCTCGGGGTCTGAGACCCAGTACTTC. This gives the protein CASSFSGSETQYF. Variable domain in full (rest from reference TRBV28 and TRBJ2-5): DVKVTQSSRYLVKRTGEKVFLECVQDMDHENMFWYRQDPGLGLRLIYFSYDVKMKEKGDIPEGYSVSREKKERFSLILESASTNQTSMYLCASSFSGSETQYFGPGTRLLVL.

This clone has more than one count but fewer than ten. The chain links TRBV6-6 to TRBJ1-2; D might be TRBD1 (5 bases). Per germline, CDR1 MNHNY and CDR2 SVGAGI (reference sequence). The CDR3 sequence is 15 residues long. Trimming pared 0 bases from V and 2 bases from J, leaving 10 bases between. The CDR3 nucleotides are TGTGCCAGCAGTTACTCGCGGGACGCCAACTATGGCTACACCTTC. Its translation: CASSYSRDANYGYTF.

With respect to this clone: Additional DNA sequences in this sample encode the identical CDR3. This chain connects TRBV27 to TRBJ2-3; TRBD2 matches 16 bases. The ends lost 6 bases at V and 3 bases at J; junction bases unmatched: 0. CDR1 MNHEY and CDR2 SMNVEV come from the germline V gene (reference sequence). This CDR3 region has 15 residues. The CDR3, as DNA: TGTGCCAGCAGGGGACTAGCGGGAGGGACAGATACGCAGTATTTT. Protein sequence: CASRGLAGGTDTQYF.

Only one count was recorded for this clone. The DNA for the CDR3 is TGTGCCAGTAGTATAGCCGGCTATGGCTACACCTTC. It yields the protein CASSIAGYGYTF. The chain has TRBV19 and TRBJ1-2, with no clear D. The CDR3 consists of 12 residues. V was shortened by 1 base and J by 4 bases, with 4 bases between the two germline ends. CDR1 and CDR2 (germline): LNHDA, SQIVND (reference sequence).

This sequence joins TRBV7-2 and TRBJ2-5, with TRBD1 as a possible D gene (5 bases). CDR1 and CDR2 (germline): SGHTA, FQGNSA. V shed 2 bases and J shed 5 bases, with 15 bases lying between them. CDR3 length: 15 amino acids. The CDR3 here is CASSLQGSLGETQYF. The CDR3 DNA is TGTGCCAGCAGCTTACAGGGATCACTGGGGGAGACCCAGTACTTC.

This chain connects TRBV11-3 to TRBJ2-1; no clear D gene. Germline loops: CDR1 SGHNT, CDR2 YENEEA. Trimming took off 5 bases at V and 6 bases at J, with 11 bases between the two ends. The CDR3 sequence is 13 residues long. The CDR3 here is CASSPSPSNEQFF. The DNA of the CDR3 is TGTGCCAGCAGCCCCTCCCCCAGCAATGAGCAGTTCTTC.

The J gene is TRBJ1-4, the V gene TRBV4-1, with TRBD1 identical over 7 bases. Trimming cost V 4 bases and J 4 bases; bases outside gene matches: 6. This CDR3 is 15 amino acids long. CDR1 MGHRA and CDR2 YSYEKL come from the germline V gene. The CDR3, as DNA: TGCGCCAGCAGCCTAAGAGGGACAGATAATGAAAAACTGTTTTTT. Translation: CASSLRGTDNEKLFF.

The J gene is TRBJ1-1, the V gene TRBV14, with D perhaps matching TRBD1 (5 bases). Germline V gives CDR1 SGHDN, CDR2 FVKESK. The CDR3 length is 13 residues. Trimming took 3 bases from V and 1 from J, leaving 6 bases between them. The CDR3 here is CASSQGQNTEAFF. For the CDR3, the DNA is TGTGCCAGCAGCCAGGGGCAGAACACTGAAGCTTTCTTT.

This clone was observed once. The chain uses TRBV28 and TRBJ1-3; a weak D match, TRBD1 (6 bases). Trimming took off 6 bases at V and 2 bases at J, with 20 bases between the two ends. The CDR3 totals 17 residues. CDR1 and CDR2 (germline): MDHEN, SYDVKM. The CDR3 region is CASRNGGGHPAGNTIYF. The CDR3 nucleotides are TGTGCCAGCAGAAATGGGGGGGGGCACCCCGCTGGAAACACCATATATTTT.

The CDR3: CASSPPGTRSYEQYF. The CDR3 DNA reads as TGCGCCAGCAGCCCCCCCGGGACAAGAAGCTACGAGCAGTACTTC. J is TRBJ2-7 and V is TRBV5-1; TRBD1 is a possible D gene (6 bases). Germline V CDR1 and CDR2: SGHRS, YFSETQ. This CDR3 is built from 15 residues. Trimming removed 4 bases from V and 3 bases from J, with 17 bases in between.

The V call is TRBV5-6, the J call TRBJ1-3; no firm D call. The length of the CDR3 is 15 residues. Germline assignment: CDR1 SGHDT and CDR2 YYEEEE. The V gene lost 0 bases and the J gene lost 2 bases, with 9 bases spanning the gap. CDR3 amino acids: CASSLVNRPGNTIYF. The CDR3 DNA follows: TGTGCCAGCAGCTTGGTGAACCGACCTGGAAACACCATATATTTT.

The J gene is TRBJ1-6, the V gene TRBV7-9, with D possibly being TRBD1 (5 bases). Germline values: CDR1 SEHNR, CDR2 FQNEAQ (reference sequence). Deletions cut 0 bases from V and 7 bases from J, with 10 bases between. The CDR3 is made up of 15 amino acids. CDR3 in DNA: TGTGCCAGCAGCTTAGCAGCGGGACGAAATTCACCCCTCCACTTT. This codes for CASSLAAGRNSPLHF.

V usage is TRBV30 and J usage is TRBJ1-3; D gene unclear. Germline CDR1 GTSNPN, CDR2 SVGIG (reference sequence). Trimming left V 2 bases short and J 8 bases short, with 13 bases between. CDR3 length: 13 residues. The CDR3 sequence: CAWSPGRVDTIYF. In DNA form, the CDR3 reads TGTGCCTGGAGTCCTGGGAGGGTGGACACCATATATTTT.

This clone was seen more than once but under ten times. The chain has TRBV27 and TRBJ2-2; D unresolved. This CDR3 comprises 15 residues. V was pared by 2 bases and J by 4 bases, with 11 bases between. Germline values: CDR1 MNHEY, CDR2 SMNVEV (reference sequence). CDR3 in DNA: TGTGCCAGCAGTTTACTCGCGTCAGGCACCGGGGAGCTGTTTTTT. Translated, it gives CASSLLASGTGELFF.

The rearrangement joins TRBV7-2 to TRBJ2-5, with 10 nucleotides matching TRBD2. This CDR3 has 16 amino acids. Germline V gene sequence: CDR1 SGHTA, CDR2 FQGNSA. The junction had 8 bases not matched to a gene; V was cut back by 3 bases and J by 4 bases. For the CDR3, the DNA is TGTGCCAGCAGCTTCATATCTAGCGGGGGTGGAGAGACCCAGTACTTC. Protein product: CASSFISSGGGETQYF.

The V call is TRBV7-2, the J call TRBJ1-5; the D gene is possibly TRBD1 (5 bases). The CDR3 spans 15 residues. Germline CDR1 reads SGHTA; CDR2 reads FQGNSA. Between the trimmed V and J ends, which lost 1 base and 1 base, there was a span of 8 bases. The CDR3: CASSLGGPSNQPQHF. CDR3 coding DNA: TGTGCCAGCAGCTTAGGGGGACCGAGCAATCAGCCCCAGCATTTT.

This clone was found once. CDR3 loop: CASIPWAGWGSPLHF. In DNA form, the CDR3 reads TGTGCCAGCATCCCCTGGGCAGGATGGGGTTCACCCCTCCACTTT. The rearrangement joins TRBV6-1 to TRBJ1-6; D is undetermined. Deletions cut 7 bases from V and 9 bases from J, with 19 bases between. Germline-derived CDR1 and CDR2 are MNHNS and SASEGT. The CDR3 is 15 amino acids.